Detailed here is one T cell receptor (beta chain). Its antigen is currently not known. Base qualities are not at hand, and no much larger clone is one base apart. Library preparation used 5' RACE. The run used an Illumina HiSeq 2500. A second PCR of 7 to 11 cycles was run with a J-beta primer mix and a sample-barcoded 5' primer. A template-switch 5' adaptor carrying 12 random nucleotides introduced a unique molecular identifier onto each TCR beta cDNA molecule. Each sample yielded at least 3 million CDR3-containing paired-end reads. First-strand cDNA synthesis was performed from all RNA using the Mint cDNA synthesis kit, with priming by a TRBC-specific oligonucleotide. All cDNA was treated with uracil-DNA glycosylase and then went through a first 18-cycle PCR with the universal primers M1SS and BC2_uni_R. The authors' analysis ran thus. Each sample was normalized by randomly selecting 1 million high-quality reads, each carrying a distinct molecular identifier. Reads with shared molecular identifiers were discarded instead of being binned into consensus sequences. MiTCR, set to a Q25 quality threshold and the strictest error-elimination algorithm, was used for CDR3 identification, clonotype clustering and error correction. A nonparametric unseen species model with Euler transformation was used to estimate lower-bound total TCR beta diversity. Using fastp trimming at Q25 and MiXCR clonotype assembly, TCRdb reanalyzed the public sequencing data and kept in-frame beta chains. Identical CDR3 protein sequences are pooled into one entry, listed with their most common genes and DNA. Here the V and J calls rest on TCRdb's processing, not on the authors' analysis. A total of 600,000 to 1,000,000 distinct CDR3 sequences appear in this sample, 20% to 25% of them only once. Under 4.5% of the sample is held by the ten biggest clonotypes.

The data stem from a study of blood T cells in healthy people across ages (dated by TCRdb to between 2014 and 2016). Turning to the overall study: In model experiments, roughly one uniquely barcoded TCR beta cDNA molecule per two T cells was captured by template switching. Age-related changes in TCR beta repertoire diversity were measured in the study by deep sequencing normalized with unique cDNA molecular identifiers. The donors were divided into four age groups: young (average 16 years), middle-aged (around 41), aged (roughly 66) and long-lived (about 90). Two additional independent replicas of 1 million unique cDNA reads from the same blood draw were analyzed for two donors (one aged 18 to 30 and one aged 80 or older). Findings and caveats that apply to the study as a whole: Because the CMV infection status of the donors was unknown, age-related changes in expanded clonotypes may potentially have been confounded. Bulk unsorted PBMC profiling prevented conclusive comparison of naive and antigen-experienced compartments. A strong correlation was found between observed TCR beta diversity and the percentage of naive T cells measured by flow cytometry. As age increased, observed TCR beta diversity per million T cells dropped in a roughly linear way, and a significant reduction was already evident by age approximately 40. The long-lived group showed more naive CD4+ T cells, fewer expanded clones and increased TCR diversity than the aged group, suggesting age selection. Total diversity estimates from one million sequenced T cells were considered lower bounds and underestimates.

CDR1 and CDR2 are drawn from the germline V gene: SGHTA, FQGTGA. Relative to germline, V is 8 bases shorter and J is 1 base shorter, with 14 bases between their ends. From the cysteine through the phenylalanine, the CDR3 covers 14 amino acids. Only the CDR3 DNA stays, 42 bases, in frame from base 1. The roughly 42 donors, aged 6 to 90 years, were systemically healthy Caucasian individuals from Russia. Each donor gave approximately 9.3 milliliters of peripheral blood, collected into EDTA-treated Vacutainer tubes. Ficoll-Paque density-gradient centrifugation was used to isolate PBMCs, with at least 6.5 million per sample. Trizol reagent was used to extract total RNA from PBMCs, with at least 6 micrograms per sample. Naive CD45RAhigh/CD27high T cell percentages were measured by flow cytometry on a PBMC aliquot from every donor. The same sample was also used in a study of T cells of mothers and their children. The second paper states: Donors were nine systemically healthy Caucasian individuals: three mothers and their six children. cDNA synthesis used all of the extracted RNA, with around 1.6 ug of RNA in each 15 ul reaction. In the second PCR, the M1S primer added sample barcodes and 2-4 random nucleotides. More than 8 million TCR beta CDR3 reads were obtained from each mother, and some 3.2 million reads were obtained from each child. Thymic selection shapes the output of TCR recombination in a similar way in related and unrelated pairs, and inherited differences have a minor effect. Normalized repertoire overlap was always found to be slightly, but never significantly, higher in related mother-child pairs than in unrelated mother-child pairs. Persistent microchimeric T cell clones were not detected, at a sensitivity of around 95 clones per million clonotypes. The study used deep NGS to compare TCR beta repertoires of mothers and children, seeking features distinguishing related mother-child pairs from unrelated individuals. On average, the children were approximately 12 +/- 4 years old, while the mothers were about 40 +/- 4 years old. After adapter ligation with NEBNext reagents, the libraries were sequenced on Illumina HiSeq 2000 with 100+100 nt paired-end reads. Mother and child libraries were prepared a month apart and sequenced in separate runs to prevent cross-contamination. For each donor, between roughly 500,000 and 2,300,000 distinct TCR beta clonotypes were identified. Naive TCR beta clonotypes were estimated from low-frequency clonotypes matched to each donor's FACS-determined naive share, without sorting.

The TCR sequence derives from a boy under 18 in good health. Recombination joined TRBV7-3 with TRBJ1-1; a tentative D match to TRBD1 spans 6 bases. Specimen: blood. The DNA sequence reads TGTGCCAGCGGCACAGGGCCCCCGAACACTGAAGCTTTCTTT. It translates as CASGTGPPNTEAFF. The full variable domain, completed from the reference TRBV7-3 and TRBJ1-1 proteins outside the CDR3, reads GAGVSQTPSNKVTEKGKYVELRCDPISGHTALYWYRQSLGQGPEFLIYFQGTGAADDSGLPNDRFFAVRPEGSVSTLKIQRTERGDSAVYLCASGTGPPNTEAFFGQGTRLTVV.